Below are 3 T cell receptor beta chains sequenced from a single sample in a study of blood T cell repertoires in COVID-19. The repertoire was sequenced with immunoSEQ multiplex PCR; TCRdb's copy has only in-frame clones and lacks some. The sample holds 200,000 to 250,000 clones; roughly nine tenths are singletons and the top ten take around 6%. The sequenced sample was PBMCs or T cells enriched from blood (not recorded which). The origin of the receptors is a woman aged 25-40 years with acute COVID-19.

This sequence joins TRBV9 and TRBJ1-2, with a possible D match to TRBD1 (6 bases). The CDR3 consists of 15 residues. CDR1 and CDR2 (germline): SGDLS, YYNGEE. V lost 6 bases and J 8 bases, leaving 23 bases between the germline ends. The chain's CDR3 is CASKLGDTLLGGYTF. CDR3 nucleotides: TGTGCCAGCAAGCTAGGGGACACCCTGTTGGGAGGCTACACCTTC.

The rearrangement links TRBV6-5 to TRBJ1-4; a weak D match, TRBD1 (5 bases). CDR3 length: 16 residues. V dropped 0 bases and J dropped 0 bases, with 8 bases sitting between them. Germline assignment: CDR1 MNHEY and CDR2 SVGAGI. CDR3 nucleotide sequence: TGTGCCAGCAGTTACTCGGACACCCCAACTAATGAAAAACTGTTTTTT. It translates to CASSYSDTPTNEKLFF.

The chain joins TRBV2 to TRBJ1-5, with D possibly TRBD1 on 6 matching bases. The V and J ends lost 6 bases and 6 bases respectively, with 12 bases between them. The CDR3 extends over 13 amino acids. The germline V gene has CDR1 SNHLY and CDR2 FYNNEI. CDR3 bases: TGTGCCAGCAGGGACACGGACAGTCAGCCCCAGCATTTT. It is translated as CASRDTDSQPQHF.